The 32 T cell receptor beta chains below were found in one sample sequenced in a study of early T cells in non-severe SARS-CoV-2 infection. Each CDR3 protein gets one entry after TCRdb re-called the 5' RACE reads with MiXCR. The sample has roughly 72,000 distinct CDR3 sequences; roughly 13% are singletons. The sample consisted of whole blood. Receptors were obtained from an adult who was a healthcare worker with PCR-confirmed SARS-CoV-2 infection or an uninfected control (not recorded which).

The V call is TRBV5-1, the J call TRBJ1-6, with unresolved D. V was clipped by 1 base and J by 5 bases, with 10 bases between them. In germline, CDR1 is SGHRS, CDR2 YFSETQ. This CDR3 region has 15 residues. As DNA, the CDR3 is TGCGCCAGCAGCTTGAACCTGATAAATAATTCACCCCTCCACTTT. Protein: CASSLNLINNSPLHF.

J is TRBJ1-1 and V is TRBV29-1, with D perhaps TRBD1 (5 bases). This CDR3 comprises 15 residues. V lost 0 bases and J 0 bases, leaving 11 bases between the germline ends. Per germline, CDR1 SQVTM and CDR2 ANQGSEA. This CDR3 reads CSVEEEGAMNTEAFF. The CDR3 coding sequence is TGCAGCGTTGAAGAAGAAGGGGCTATGAACACTGAAGCTTTCTTT.

CDR3 coding DNA: TGTGCCAGCAGCTTAAAGACAGGGAACCAAGAGACCCAGTACTTC. Protein sequence: CASSLKTGNQETQYF. This sequence joins TRBV5-4 and TRBJ2-5; 7 nucleotides line up with TRBD1. Germline-derived CDR1 and CDR2 are SGHNT and YYREEE (reference sequence). Germline trimming cut 2 bases from V and 0 bases from J; bases unmatched to any gene: 4. This CDR3 region has 15 residues.

This chain links TRBV28 with TRBJ1-4; no reliable D call. The CDR3 runs to 14 residues. Germline values: CDR1 MDHEN, CDR2 SYDVKM. V was shortened by 6 bases and J by 3 bases, with 11 bases between the two germline ends. Here the CDR3 reads CASRPSGSNEKLFF. CDR3 nucleotides: TGTGCCAGCAGGCCCTCGGGGTCTAATGAAAAACTGTTTTTT.

V and J are TRBV7-2 and TRBJ2-5; D is uncertain. The V gene lost 2 bases and the J gene lost 2 bases, with 6 bases spanning the gap. This CDR3 comprises 13 residues. The germline gives CDR1 SGHTA, CDR2 FQGNSA. The CDR3, as DNA: TGTGCCAGCAGCTTAAGGCGTCAAGAGACCCAGTACTTC. Translation gives CASSLRRQETQYF.

In this sample, this clonotype turned up many times. The V and J genes are TRBV6-2 or TRBV6-3 and TRBJ1-1, with a weak D call TRBD1 (6 bases). This CDR3 is built from 18 residues. The germline V gene encodes CDR1 MNHEY and CDR2 SVGEGT. Trimming removed 8 bases at V and 4 bases at J, with 29 bases between. The CDR3 DNA sequence: TGTGCCAGCTCCGATACAGGGCCGCTCGCTCCCAGGGCCACTGAAGCTTTCTTT. Protein product: CASSDTGPLAPRATEAFF.

The sample holds many counts of this clonotype. V and J are TRBV20-1 and TRBJ2-1, with TRBD2 matching 13 bases. The V and J ends lost 3 bases and 1 base, in that order; junction bases with no gene match: 6. From germline, CDR1 is DFQATT and CDR2 SNEGSKA (reference sequence). The CDR3 is 17 amino acids. Here the CDR3 reads CSASLTSGGESYNEQFF. CDR3 nucleotides: TGCAGTGCTAGTCTCACTAGCGGGGGGGAATCCTACAATGAGCAGTTCTTC.

This chain connects TRBV28 to TRBJ2-1, with a possible D match to TRBD2 (5 bases). V shed 3 bases and J shed 4 bases, with 13 bases lying between them. The CDR3 covers 15 residues. Per germline, CDR1 MDHEN and CDR2 SYDVKM. The CDR3 loop is CASSFREKRYNEQFF. CDR3 nucleotides: TGTGCCAGCAGTTTCAGAGAGAAGCGGTACAATGAGCAGTTCTTC.

Many counts were recorded for this clonotype. The chain carries TRBV7-6 and TRBJ1-2, with D tentatively TRBD1 (5 bases). V lost 5 bases, J lost 2 bases, and 9 bases lay in between. The CDR3 contains 13 residues. Looked up from germline, CDR1 is SGHVS and CDR2 is FNYEAQ. The CDR3 DNA reads as TGTGCCAGCAGCCGGGACGGAAACTATGGCTACACCTTC. Encoded protein: CASSRDGNYGYTF.

This clonotype was seen only a few times. The genes are TRBV4-1 and TRBJ1-1; D is undetermined. Trimming removed 1 base from V and 0 bases from J, with 3 bases in between. In germline, CDR1 is MGHRA, CDR2 YSYEKL. CDR3 length: 13 amino acids. CDR3: CASSQVVNTEAFF. The DNA for the CDR3 is TGCGCCAGCAGCCAAGTGGTGAACACTGAAGCTTTCTTT.

V gene TRBV7-2 combines with J gene TRBJ2-3; D is possibly TRBD2 (5 bases). CDR3 length equals 15 residues. Germline V gene sequence: CDR1 SGHTA, CDR2 FQGNSA. V shed 5 bases and J shed 2 bases, with 14 bases lying between them. The CDR3 sequence is CASSGRTYPTDTQYF. The CDR3 nucleotides are TGTGCCAGCAGCGGAAGGACTTACCCCACAGATACGCAGTATTTT.

This chain connects TRBV9 to TRBJ1-1; TRBD1 might be the D (6 bases). Germline V gives CDR1 SGDLS, CDR2 YYNGEE. The ends were cut back, 5 bases at V and 5 bases at J, with 19 bases in the middle. The CDR3 contains 15 residues. In nucleotides, the CDR3 is TGTGCCAGCAGACCAGGAGGGGGATTTATTACTGAAGCTTTCTTT. Translated, it gives CASRPGGGFITEAFF.

This clonotype was recorded a few times. V usage is TRBV12-5 and J usage is TRBJ2-2, with D uncertain. The ends were cut back, 5 bases at V and 3 bases at J, with 16 bases in the middle. Germline V lookup: CDR1 LGHNT, CDR2 FRNRAP. The CDR3 has 16 amino acids. The DNA of the CDR3 is TGTGCTAGTGGTCTCCCGTGGGCTCCGGACACCGGGGAGCTGTTTTTT. Encoded protein: CASGLPWAPDTGELFF. The full variable domain, in which reference TRBV12-5 and TRBJ2-2 provide the parts outside the CDR3, is DARVTQTPRHKVTEMGQEVTMRCQPILGHNTVFWYRQTMMQGLELLAYFRNRAPLDDSGMPKDRFSAEMPDATLATLKIQPSEPRDSAVYFCASGLPWAPDTGELFFGEGSRLTVL.

In this sample, this clonotype turned up many times. The chain links TRBV7-8 to TRBJ1-5, with D unresolved. The CDR3 has 14 residues. Looked up from germline, CDR1 is SGHVS and CDR2 is FQNEAQ. Trimming shortened V by 0 bases and J by 2 bases, and 5 bases separated the two germline ends. The CDR3 here is CASSLAGGNQPQHF. DNA for the CDR3: TGTGCCAGCAGCTTAGCGGGCGGCAATCAGCCCCAGCATTTT.

This clonotype was detected ten times or more. The V and J genes are TRBV7-6 and TRBJ1-3, with 7 bases aligning to TRBD1. CDR1 and CDR2 from the germline V gene are SGHVS and FNYEAQ. With V trimmed by 2 bases and J by 3 bases, 1 base remained unmatched. This CDR3 contains 14 residues. CDR3: CASSLQGDGNTIYF. Written as DNA, the CDR3 is TGTGCCAGCAGCTTACAGGGGGATGGAAACACCATATATTTT.

This clonotype came up a few times. This rearrangement joins TRBV29-1 to TRBJ2-7; 9 nucleotides match TRBD2. The CDR3 is made up of 13 amino acids. V was clipped by 4 bases and J by 2 bases; unmatched bases: 3. Looked up from germline, CDR1 is SQVTM and CDR2 is ANQGSEA. The CDR3 DNA is TGCAGCGTTGCGGGCGGGAGGGCCTACGAGCAGTACTTC. The encoded protein is CSVAGGRAYEQYF.

This clonotype was found a few times. This sequence joins TRBV9 and TRBJ2-5; 8 bases agree with TRBD1. The CDR3 has 14 residues. The V and J ends lost 0 bases and 6 bases, in that order; junction bases with no gene match: 4. Germline CDR1 and CDR2: SGDLS and YYNGEE. The CDR3 DNA reads as TGTGCCAGCAGCGTAGATCAGGGGGCAAAGACCCAGTACTTC. Translating gives CASSVDQGAKTQYF.

This clonotype turned up a few times. This chain links TRBV10-3 with TRBJ1-1; 9 positions agree with TRBD1. Per the germline V gene, CDR1 is ENHRY and CDR2 is SYGVKD. The V segment lost 10 bases and the J segment 1 base; nucleotides outside the gene matches: 4. There are 13 residues in the CDR3. This CDR3 reads CATRDRENTEAFF. CDR3 nucleotides: TGTGCCACCAGGGACAGGGAGAACACTGAAGCTTTCTTT.

This clonotype was recorded at least ten times. This sequence joins TRBV7-9 and TRBJ2-3; possibly TRBD1 for D (6 bases). There are 14 residues in the CDR3. CDR1 SEHNR and CDR2 FQNEAQ come from the germline V gene (reference sequence). V lost 3 bases to trimming and J lost 2 bases, with 9 bases between them. Written as DNA, the CDR3 is TGTGCCAGCAGCTTTGAGGGGGTCACAGATACGCAGTATTTT. Its protein is CASSFEGVTDTQYF.

This clonotype was picked up many times. The chain combines TRBV6-5 with TRBJ1-2, with D maybe TRBD1 (6 bases). The CDR3 has 11 residues. V lost 5 bases, J lost 9 bases, and 10 bases lay in between. The germline V gene has CDR1 MNHEY and CDR2 SVGAGI. This CDR3 is CASSTGSSYTF. DNA of the CDR3: TGTGCCAGCAGTACAGGGTCTAGCTACACCTTC.

There are many counts of this clonotype. The V call is TRBV12-3 or TRBV12-4, the J call TRBJ2-3, with D possibly matching TRBD2 (5 bases). The CDR3 has 12 residues. Trimming shortened V by 5 bases and J by 4 bases, and 7 bases separated the two germline ends. CDR3: CASSPGADTQYF. Written as DNA, the CDR3 is TGTGCCAGCAGTCCCGGGGCAGATACGCAGTATTTT.

The chain links TRBV28 to TRBJ2-7; 8 positions agree with TRBD2. Germline CDR1 MDHEN, CDR2 SYDVKM. The V and J ends lost 6 bases and 2 bases, in that order; junction bases with no gene match: 6. This CDR3 has 14 residues. The CDR3 DNA reads as TGTGCCAGCAGCCCTCGACTAGCGCCCTACGAGCAGTACTTC. Translated, it gives CASSPRLAPYEQYF.

This clonotype has ten or more counts. The chain uses TRBV12-3 or TRBV12-4 and TRBJ2-3, with D perhaps TRBD1 (5 bases). The CDR3 totals 15 residues. V dropped 8 bases and J dropped 2 bases, with 17 bases sitting between them. CDR3 in DNA: TGTGCCAGCGGTAATACAGGTCATTTCACAGATACGCAGTATTTT. This encodes CASGNTGHFTDTQYF.

This clonotype was detected ten times or more. This chain connects TRBV20-1 to TRBJ2-2; no clear D gene. Trimming left V 1 base short and J 0 bases short, with 3 bases between. CDR3 length: 13 amino acids. Per germline, CDR1 DFQATT and CDR2 SNEGSKA (reference sequence). CDR3 sequence (DNA): TGCAGTGCTAGAGCCGCGAACACCGGGGAGCTGTTTTTT. This sequence encodes CSARAANTGELFF.

This chain connects TRBV28 to TRBJ2-1; D possibly corresponds to TRBD1 (5 bases). The CDR3 loop spans 15 amino acids. The V end was cut by 6 bases, the J end by 4 bases, with 16 bases between. Per germline, CDR1 MDHEN and CDR2 SYDVKM. CDR3 protein: CASSTGYPPYNEQFF. Here the CDR3 DNA reads TGTGCCAGCAGCACAGGATACCCCCCGTACAATGAGCAGTTCTTC.

The sample holds a few counts of this clonotype. CDR3 DNA: TGTGCCAGCAGACACTCCGACGGGAACACTGAAGCTTTCTTT. Its translation is CASRHSDGNTEAFF. The chain carries TRBV6-2 or TRBV6-3 and TRBJ1-1; D gene ambiguous. This CDR3 comprises 14 residues. Germline lookup yields CDR1 MNHEY and CDR2 SVGEGT. V lost 6 bases to trimming and J lost 1 base, with 12 bases between them.

At least ten counts were recorded for this clonotype. V gene TRBV20-1 combines with J gene TRBJ1-1, with 7 bases aligning to TRBD1. Per the germline V gene, CDR1 is DFQATT and CDR2 is SNEGSKA (reference sequence). J was trimmed by 3 bases and V by 5 bases; bases with no gene match: 6. This CDR3 is built from 13 residues. CDR3 sequence reads: CSASQGSDTEAFF. Here the CDR3 DNA reads TGCAGTGCTTCACAGGGGTCCGACACTGAAGCTTTCTTT.

This clonotype was recorded at least ten times. J is TRBJ1-1 and V is TRBV6-4; D might be TRBD1 (6 bases). Germline lookup yields CDR1 MRHNA and CDR2 SNTAGT. V was pared by 7 bases and J by 0 bases, with 6 bases between. This CDR3 region has 12 residues. CDR3 sequence: CASKGVNTEAFF. The CDR3 coding sequence is TGTGCCAGCAAGGGGGTGAACACTGAAGCTTTCTTT.

For this clonotype: Lacking the conserved final phenylalanine or tryptophan, this CDR3 likely reflects a read error. This rearrangement joins TRBV6-2 or TRBV6-3 to TRBJ2-2; tentative D call: TRBD2 (5 bases). Germline loops: CDR1 MNHEY, CDR2 SVGEGT. Trimming pared 5 bases from V and 7 bases from J, leaving 5 bases between. The length of the CDR3 is 11 residues. CDR3 protein: CASSEGGELFL. The CDR3 nucleotides are TGTGCCAGCAGTGAGGGCGGGGAGCTGTTTTTG.

This clonotype was seen a few times. V is TRBV7-6 and J is TRBJ2-3; no firm D call. Germline CDR1 is SGHVS and CDR2 is FNYEAQ. This CDR3 has 14 amino acids. The V and J ends lost 1 base and 1 base respectively, with 6 bases between them. The CDR3 DNA is TGTGCCAGCAGCTTAGACCGGGGCACAGATACGCAGTATTTT. It specifies CASSLDRGTDTQYF.

DNA of the CDR3: TGTGCCAGCAGCTACGACAGGTCCCTCTCTGGAAACACCATATATTTT. Its translation: CASSYDRSLSGNTIYF. The chain uses TRBV6-2 or TRBV6-3 and TRBJ1-3; D may be TRBD1 (6 bases). V was shortened by 6 bases and J by 0 bases, with 15 bases between the two germline ends. Germline V gene lookup returns CDR1 MNHEY and CDR2 SVGEGT. The CDR3 loop spans 16 amino acids.

This clonotype has only a few counts. The genes are TRBV29-1 and TRBJ1-4, with 7 bases lining up with TRBD1. The J segment lost 5 bases and the V segment lost 7 bases, leaving 7 bases of the junction unmatched. Germline assignment: CDR1 SQVTM and CDR2 ANQGSEA. There are 13 residues in the CDR3. The CDR3 sequence is CSAIGQANEKLFF. CDR3 DNA: TGCAGCGCGATAGGACAGGCGAATGAAAAACTGTTTTTT.